The sequence of this TCR beta chain was determined in a study of blood T cell repertoires in COVID-19. Study at large: The United States, Italy and Spain provided the acute and convalescent COVID-19 samples.

CDR1 and CDR2 (germline): MNHEY, SVGAGI. Trimming cost V 0 bases and J 4 bases, with 12 bases left between them. CDR3 size: 15 residues. The authors' processing: For nucleated cells, counts were estimated from reference gene primer amplification. Here immunoSEQ multiplex PCR was the method, and the copy in TCRdb shows in-frame clones only, minus some. V and J calls and clone size follow that table, whereas D and trimming were derived from the DNA. The sample contains around 46,000 clones, 65% to 85% of which appear only once. The V and J genes are TRBV6-5 and TRBJ2-5; no clear D. The sequenced material came from peripheral blood. The TCR was taken from a human donor with active or convalescent COVID-19. The donor label of this sample is uncertain. CDR3 sequence (DNA): TGTGCCAGCAGTTACTCAGTGTTTTCCAGAGAGACCCAGTACTTC. This sequence encodes CASSYSVFSRETQYF.